This T cell receptor (beta chain) was retrieved from a study of radiation and T cells in renal cell carcinoma. Points from the study as a whole: Dominant CDR3 motifs occupied more repertoire in irradiated than control tumors. In nephrectomy-only tumors, top 100 clonotypes averaged about 45%, versus around 54% irradiated.

The treatment: 15 Gy SBRT to primary tumor, nephrectomy 4 weeks later. A remark on this clone: The antigen is undetermined.

Method: immunoSEQ multiplex PCR; TCRdb's copy keeps in-frame clones and lacks some. Among approximately 10,000 clones listed, less than 75% were seen once. Sequenced here: tumor tissue, sampled from a patient whose treatment included radiotherapy and nephrectomy. This TCR came from a man aged 60 to 69 with renal cell carcinoma.

The CDR3 bases are TGTGCCAGCAGCTGGGCGACTGGGGCCAACGTCCTGACTTTC. This encodes CASSWATGANVLTF. The V and J genes are TRBV11-2 and TRBJ2-6; no firm D call. Trimming stripped 4 bases from V and 2 bases from J, with 6 bases between. This CDR3 is 14 amino acids long. From germline, CDR1 is SGHAT and CDR2 FQNNGV.